This note documents a single T cell receptor beta chain sequence. Its matching antigen is unknown. The data stem from a study of T cell responses to AZD1222 COVID-19 vaccine. At the level of the study: Pooling was applied to second doses at about 4 or about 12 weeks.

The study, taken as a whole, reports: The CD4 TCRs associated with vaccination extended across spike and predominated at 160-218 and 743-854. White British people made up most donors, females outnumbered males, and clonal diversity was possibly underestimated. Spike-specific TCR breadth rose after two AZD1222 doses, and depth rose as well.

Germline-derived CDR1 and CDR2 are SGDLS and YYNGEE. The CDR3 loop spans 13 amino acids. V lost 7 bases, J lost 4 bases, and 14 bases lay in between. Using immunoSEQ multiplex PCR, the repertoire was profiled, and TCRdb retains in-frame clones only, with some absent. The sample holds 100,000 to 150,000 clones, around 87% seen once. The specimen was peripheral blood, collected on day 0 of AZD1222 vaccination. The chain has TRBV9 and TRBJ1-1, with D hard to call. The receptor was derived from an adult in good health. The DNA for the CDR3 is TGTGCCAGCTGCGGATCCCGGGGCACTGAAGCTTTCTTT. It specifies CASCGSRGTEAFF.